This TCR beta chain was identified during a study of blood T cell repertoires in COVID-19. Turning to the study itself: The study drew acute and convalescent COVID-19 samples from the United States, Italy and Spain. Sources were T cells, B-cell-depleted T cells, or PBMCs; the material itself was cDNA or gDNA.

Germline CDR1 and CDR2: MDHEN and SYDVKM. V gave up 9 bases and J gave up 9 bases, with 21 bases separating them. The CDR3 length is 14 residues. Under the authors' procedure: Estimation of nucleated cell counts was performed using reference gene primer amplification. Sequencing used immunoSEQ multiplex PCR; TCRdb keeps in-frame clones, though not all of them. V, J and clone size were drawn from that table, and D and trimming were deduced from the DNA. The sample holds 230,000 or so clones, 70% to 85% seen once. The genes are TRBV28 and TRBJ1-5; TRBD1 might be the D (6 bases). The sample taken for sequencing was peripheral blood. The TCR comes from a woman aged 40 to 50 who had recovered from COVID-19. The CDR3 DNA reads TGTGCCAGTAAACCGGGACACGCCATGTGGCCCCAGCATTTT. It encodes CASKPGHAMWPQHF.